One and the same sample provided the 25 T cell receptor beta chains below, sequenced in a study of PD-1 blockade in classical Hodgkin lymphoma. Some clones are missing from TCRdb's copy, which holds only in-frame ones; the method was immunoSEQ multiplex PCR. The sample contains about 8,200 clones, about 86% of which appear only once. Patients all relapsed after autologous stem cell transplantation, and there was variation in brentuximab vedotin exposure. After thawing, PBMCs were subjected to magnetic negative selection to isolate CD8+ T cells. The sequencing used CD8+ T cells from blood, collected at baseline. The source is a human donor with classical Hodgkin lymphoma.

V usage is TRBV27 and J usage is TRBJ2-7; D remains unclear. The CDR3 contains 14 residues. Germline CDR1 is MNHEY and CDR2 is SMNVEV (reference sequence). Trimming left V 0 bases short and J 2 bases short, with 8 bases between. The DNA of the CDR3 is TGTGCCAGCAGTTTATCTGGAACAGCCTACGAGCAGTACTTC. It yields the protein CASSLSGTAYEQYF.

This chain uses TRBV7-2 with TRBJ2-7, with TRBD2 identical over 9 bases. J was trimmed by 2 bases and V by 4 bases; bases with no gene match: 12. Germline-derived CDR1 and CDR2 are SGHTA and FQGNSA. The CDR3 consists of 17 residues. CDR3 DNA: TGTGCCAGCAGCTCAACTTACTGGGCGGGGGGGCCCTACGAGCAGTACTTC. Its protein is CASSSTYWAGGPYEQYF.

This chain links TRBV28 with TRBJ1-4; 9 nucleotides align to TRBD1. Germline CDR1 reads MDHEN; CDR2 reads SYDVKM. With 6 bases clipped from V and 6 bases from J, the junction kept 5 bases outside the gene matches. This CDR3 spans 14 amino acids. The DNA of the CDR3 is TGTGCCAGCAGCCCAGGGACAGGGTATGAAAAACTGTTTTTT. Translating it yields CASSPGTGYEKLFF.

The chain joins TRBV27 to TRBJ2-2; D is possibly TRBD2 (5 bases). The V and J ends lost 7 bases and 7 bases respectively, with 25 bases between them. CDR1 and CDR2 (germline): MNHEY, SMNVEV (reference sequence). The CDR3 sequence is 17 residues long. CDR3 in DNA: TGTGCCAGCATGTTAGGTCCGACTACCTCGTTTGGCGGGGAGCTGTTTTTT. Protein: CASMLGPTTSFGGELFF.

V gene TRBV6-4 combines with J gene TRBJ1-5; D remains ambiguous. CDR3 size: 15 residues. Germline V gene lookup returns CDR1 MRHNA and CDR2 SNTAGT. V lost 5 bases and J lost 2, with 13 bases in between. CDR3 sequence reads: CASSIVAWRNQPQHF. The DNA of the CDR3 is TGTGCCAGCAGTATAGTCGCTTGGCGCAATCAGCCCCAGCATTTT.

The chain recombines TRBV6-1 with TRBJ2-7; D gene ambiguous. The CDR3 loop spans 17 amino acids. V was trimmed by 0 bases and J by 3 bases, leaving 18 bases between them. CDR1 and CDR2 from the germline V gene are MNHNS and SASEGT. The CDR3 sequence is CASSEAPTGDLHYEQYF. Here the CDR3 DNA reads TGTGCCAGCAGTGAAGCCCCGACCGGAGATTTACACTACGAGCAGTACTTC.

The V gene is TRBV7-9, the J gene TRBJ2-7, with D unclear. The CDR3 runs to 14 residues. V dropped 2 bases and J dropped 2 bases, with 10 bases sitting between them. Germline CDR1 is SEHNR and CDR2 is FQNEAQ (reference sequence). The CDR3: CASSLTRIPYEQYF. In nucleotides, the CDR3 is TGTGCCAGCAGCTTAACCAGGATCCCCTACGAGCAGTACTTC.

This clone was detected a few times. This rearrangement joins TRBV2 to TRBJ2-7, with no clear D. Germline V CDR1 and CDR2: SNHLY, FYNNEI. The CDR3 loop spans 14 amino acids. V was clipped by 4 bases and J by 2 bases, with 12 bases between them. The CDR3, as DNA: TGTGCCAGCAGTGGTAGGGCAGAGCCCTACGAGCAGTACTTC. This encodes CASSGRAEPYEQYF.

This rearrangement joins TRBV5-4 to TRBJ2-7; a possible D gene is TRBD2 (5 bases). Trimming cost V 4 bases and J 6 bases, with 14 bases left between them. This CDR3 has 13 residues. In germline, CDR1 is SGHNT, CDR2 YYREEE (reference sequence). This CDR3 reads CASSDGLAGEQYF. DNA for the CDR3: TGTGCCAGCAGCGACGGGCTAGCCGGCGAGCAGTACTTC. Together with reference TRBV5-4 and TRBJ2-7, the CDR3 gives the full variable domain: ETGVTQSPTHLIKTRGQQVTLRCSSQSGHNTVSWYQQALGQGPQFIFQYYREEENGRGNFPPRFSGLQFPNYSSELNVNALELDDSALYLCASSDGLAGEQYFGPGTRLTVT.

The chain recombines TRBV2 with TRBJ1-5, with TRBD1 matching 8 bases. The J segment lost 2 bases and the V segment lost 1 base, leaving 1 base of the junction unmatched. The CDR3 has 15 amino acids. The germline V gene encodes CDR1 SNHLY and CDR2 FYNNEI. Here the CDR3 reads CASSEEGQGNQPQHF. CDR3 DNA sequence: TGTGCCAGCAGTGAAGAGGGACAGGGCAATCAGCCCCAGCATTTT.

V gene TRBV5-8 combines with J gene TRBJ2-5; the D is unclear. This CDR3 region has 13 residues. CDR1 is SGHTS, CDR2 YDEGEE, per germline. The V gene lost 1 base and the J gene lost 3 bases, with 7 bases spanning the gap. CDR3 region: CASSLFSKETQYF. The CDR3 coding sequence is TGTGCCAGCAGCTTGTTCTCAAAAGAGACCCAGTACTTC. The whole variable domain, filled in from reference TRBV5-8 and TRBJ2-5, reads EAGVTQSPTHLIKTRGQQATLRCSPISGHTSVYWYQQALGLGLQFLLWYDEGEERNRGNFPPRFSGRQFPNYSSELNVNALELEDSALYLCASSLFSKETQYFGPGTRLLVL.

This clone was detected only once. V is TRBV9 and J is TRBJ2-7, with D perhaps matching TRBD2 (5 bases). Germline CDR1 and CDR2: SGDLS and YYNGEE. The CDR3 is 15 amino acids. V lost 0 bases and J lost 6, with 16 bases in between. The CDR3 reads CASSVVPAEDIEQYF. The CDR3 DNA is TGTGCCAGCAGCGTAGTGCCAGCGGAAGACATCGAGCAGTACTTC.

In DNA, the CDR3 is TGTGCCAGCAGCTTAGATTGGGGACAGCCAGCCTACAATGAGCAGTTCTTC. Translating gives CASSLDWGQPAYNEQFF. This chain joins TRBV11-2 and TRBJ2-1; the match to TRBD1 covers 7 bases. Germline CDR1 is SGHAT and CDR2 is FQNNGV. This CDR3 has 17 residues. V shed 0 bases, J shed 2 bases, and the junction held 7 bases outside the gene matches. The full variable domain, with the rest looked up from reference TRBV11-2 and TRBJ2-1, is EAGVAQSPRYKIIEKRQSVAFWCNPISGHATLYWYQQILGQGPKLLIQFQNNGVVDDSQLPKDRFSAERLKGVDSTLKIQPAKLEDSAVYLCASSLDWGQPAYNEQFFGPGTRLTVL.

The CDR3 here is CASSQAGNEQFF. The CDR3 DNA follows: TGTGCCAGCAGCCAAGCAGGCAATGAGCAGTTCTTC. The chain uses TRBV4-2 and TRBJ2-1; no clear D gene. This CDR3 comprises 12 residues. V was clipped by 1 base and J by 6 bases, with 4 bases between them. Germline loops: CDR1 LGHNA, CDR2 YNFKEQ.

The V gene is TRBV7-2, the J gene TRBJ2-3, with TRBD2 matching over 10 bases. CDR1 and CDR2 (germline): SGHTA, FQGNSA. The ends lost 1 base at V and 0 bases at J; junction bases unmatched: 1. The CDR3 has 16 amino acids. CDR3 region: CASSLEAGGSTDTQYF. The CDR3, as DNA: TGTGCCAGCAGCTTAGAAGCGGGAGGGAGCACAGATACGCAGTATTTT. The full variable domain, rest sourced from reference TRBV7-2 and TRBJ2-3, is GAGVSQSPSNKVTEKGKDVELRCDPISGHTALYWYRQSLGQGLEFLIYFQGNSAPDKSGLPSDRFSAERTGGSVSTLTIQRTQQEDSAVYLCASSLEAGGSTDTQYFGPGTRLTVL.

The chain combines TRBV28 with TRBJ2-7; the D gene is possibly TRBD1 (5 bases). Germline CDR1 is MDHEN and CDR2 is SYDVKM. Trimming removed 8 bases from V and 0 bases from J, with 20 bases in between. The CDR3 length is 16 residues. For the CDR3, the DNA is TGTGCCAGCGGGGCCTCCTGGGCCCCTAGCTCCTACGAGCAGTACTTC. Amino acids: CASGASWAPSSYEQYF.

The chain recombines TRBV6-1 with TRBJ2-7, with TRBD2 identical over 7 bases. Germline V gene data show CDR1 as MNHNS and CDR2 as SASEGT. V was clipped by 4 bases and J by 4 bases; unmatched bases: 13. The CDR3 has 16 amino acids. This CDR3 reads CASSARAGGGSYEQYF. The CDR3, as DNA: TGTGCCAGCAGTGCTAGGGCGGGCGGGGGTTCTTACGAGCAGTACTTC.

The chain is built from TRBV28 and TRBJ2-1; TRBD2 is a possible D gene (6 bases). Germline CDR1 is MDHEN and CDR2 is SYDVKM. V lost 3 bases and J lost 4, with 25 bases in between. CDR3 size: 19 residues. The CDR3 sequence: CASSFVPLGGITGYNEQFF. In nucleotides, the CDR3 is TGTGCCAGCAGTTTCGTCCCGCTGGGCGGGATTACGGGTTACAATGAGCAGTTCTTC.

The rearrangement uses TRBV27 and TRBJ2-5; 8 bases are a match to TRBD2. The CDR3 length is 16 residues. From germline, CDR1 is MNHEY and CDR2 SMNVEV (reference sequence). The trim removed 4 bases at V and 5 bases at J, leaving 12 bases unmatched. The CDR3 is CASSSGALLAAETQYF. The CDR3 coding sequence is TGTGCCAGCAGTTCCGGAGCATTACTAGCGGCCGAGACCCAGTACTTC.

The rearrangement uses TRBV28 and TRBJ2-7, with D possibly TRBD2 on 6 matching bases. CDR1 is MDHEN and CDR2 is SYDVKM in the germline V gene. Trimming left V 3 bases short and J 6 bases short, with 15 bases between. The CDR3 is 14 amino acids. This CDR3 is CASSLGGALREQYF. In nucleotides, the CDR3 is TGTGCCAGCAGTTTGGGGGGAGCTTTGCGCGAGCAGTACTTC.

The V call is TRBV11-2, the J call TRBJ2-7; D may match TRBD1 or TRBD2 (6 bases each). The CDR3 consists of 13 residues. Looked up from germline, CDR1 is SGHAT and CDR2 is FQNNGV. V was cut by 7 bases and J by 6 bases, with 16 bases left in between. The CDR3 DNA reads as TGTGCCAGCATAAGTTCCAGGGGAGGCGAGCAGTACTTC. This codes for CASISSRGGEQYF.

The V gene is TRBV28, the J gene TRBJ2-3; 13 bases fit TRBD2. The CDR3 runs 16 residues. Germline V gene sequence: CDR1 MDHEN, CDR2 SYDVKM. Losses at the gene ends were 6 bases for V and 6 bases for J; bases not matched to a gene: 9. The CDR3 protein is CASRFGLAGAGDTQYF. The CDR3 nucleotides read TGTGCCAGCAGATTCGGACTAGCGGGAGCGGGGGATACGCAGTATTTT.

This chain joins TRBV28 and TRBJ1-6; the match to TRBD1 covers 7 bases. This CDR3 is built from 17 residues. The trim removed 8 bases at V and 3 bases at J, leaving 13 bases unmatched. CDR1 is MDHEN, CDR2 SYDVKM, per germline. The CDR3 DNA is TGTGCCAGCGAGCGGGGGACCGGGACAGACTATAATTCACCCCTCCACTTT. Its protein is CASERGTGTDYNSPLHF.

V and J are TRBV27 and TRBJ2-3; D unresolved. Germline CDR1 and CDR2: MNHEY and SMNVEV (reference sequence). The CDR3 has 13 residues. The V and J ends lost 3 bases and 3 bases respectively, with 7 bases between them. The CDR3 nucleotides are TGTGCCAGCAGTTTCATCCAAACAGATACGCAGTATTTT. This translates into CASSFIQTDTQYF.

This rearrangement joins TRBV6-1 to TRBJ2-3; D call uncertain. V lost 4 bases to trimming and J lost 0 bases, with 8 bases between them. The CDR3 runs to 14 residues. Germline CDR1 reads MNHNS; CDR2 reads SASEGT. The CDR3 here is CASSGVMSTDTQYF. The CDR3 region has the DNA TGTGCCAGCAGTGGGGTAATGAGCACAGATACGCAGTATTTT.